The next 14 T cell receptor beta chains were all read from a single sample in a study of stem cell transplantation in POMP-related autoinflammatory disease (TCRdb year 2021). Receptor amplification or capture employed the immunoSEQ multiplex PCR assay. TCRdb holds this immuneACCESS table with in-frame rearrangements only. Some clones are missing; in checked studies, unresolved V genes explain under half, and the rest has no known cause. The sample table records about 68,000 clones; about nine tenths of these occur just once. The ten top clones hold about 0.7% of the sample. The time point label corresponds to: after hematopoietic stem cell transplant. This specimen consisted of CD4+ T cells from PBMCs, obtained after stem cell transplantation. Source of these receptors: a human patient with POMP-related autoinflammation and immune dysregulation (PRAID). After a transplant, not all T cells may be the patient's own; some may come from the graft donor.

This chain links TRBV2 with TRBJ2-2; D possibly corresponds to TRBD2 (6 bases). The germline V and J ends were trimmed by 4 bases and 7 bases, with 22 bases remaining between them. The CDR3 runs 17 residues. The germline V gene has CDR1 SNHLY and CDR2 FYNNEI. The CDR3 sequence: CASSGAGVRGAGGELFF. The CDR3 DNA is TGTGCCAGCAGTGGGGCCGGCGTACGCGGGGCAGGCGGGGAGCTGTTTTTT.

The CDR3 DNA sequence: TGCGCCAGCAGCCCGGGACAGGGGAGGTTTTCTGGGGCCAACGTCCTGACTTTC. This encodes CASSPGQGRFSGANVLTF. The rearrangement joins TRBV10-1 to TRBJ2-6; 10 nucleotides agree with TRBD1. This CDR3 spans 18 amino acids. CDR1 is WNHNN and CDR2 is SYGVQD in the germline V gene (reference sequence). With V trimmed by 6 bases and J by 1 base, 9 bases remained unmatched.

V and J are TRBV27 and TRBJ2-1; D is unclear. Trimming pared 6 bases from V and 5 bases from J, leaving 11 bases between. Germline assignment: CDR1 MNHEY and CDR2 SMNVEV (reference sequence). The CDR3 extends over 13 amino acids. CDR3 region: CASSTFPHNEQFF. CDR3 bases: TGTGCCAGCAGCACCTTCCCGCACAATGAGCAGTTCTTC.

V and J are TRBV2 and TRBJ2-5; D is ambiguous. Germline values: CDR1 SNHLY, CDR2 FYNNEI. Trimming left V 6 bases short and J 0 bases short, with 14 bases between. CDR3 size: 15 residues. The CDR3 DNA follows: TGTGCCAGCAGCCCGCCGCCTGGGTACCAAGAGACCCAGTACTTC. This gives the protein CASSPPPGYQETQYF. The variable domain in full, with the rest retrieved from reference TRBV2 and TRBJ2-5, is EPEVTQTPSHQVTQMGQEVILRCVPISNHLYFYWYRQILGQKVEFLVSFYNNEISEKSEIFDDQFSVERPDGSNFTLKIRSTKLEDSAMYFCASSPPPGYQETQYFGPGTRLLVL.

J is TRBJ2-7 and V is TRBV6-5; no clear D gene. This CDR3 has 12 amino acids. The germline CDR1 and CDR2 sequences are MNHEY and SVGAGI. V lost 5 bases to trimming and J lost 4 bases, with 9 bases between them. The CDR3 loop is CASSPDGYEQYF. The DNA of the CDR3 is TGTGCCAGCAGTCCGGACGGTTACGAGCAGTACTTC.

The sample holds one count of this clone. The rearrangement uses TRBV19 and TRBJ2-3, with D tentatively TRBD1 (6 bases). Germline-derived CDR1 and CDR2 are LNHDA and SQIVND (reference sequence). The CDR3 totals 12 residues. V gave up 5 bases and J gave up 5 bases, with 8 bases separating them. In DNA form, the CDR3 reads TGTGCCAGTAGTCCCAGGGGAGATACGCAGTATTTT. Encoded protein: CASSPRGDTQYF.

J is TRBJ1-1 and V is TRBV28; 7 nucleotides line up with TRBD1. CDR3 length: 14 residues. Germline values: CDR1 MDHEN, CDR2 SYDVKM. The V and J ends lost 2 bases and 4 bases, in that order; junction bases with no gene match: 4. CDR3 loop: CASSLDYRGTEAFF. CDR3 sequence (DNA): TGTGCCAGCAGTTTAGACTACAGGGGCACTGAAGCTTTCTTT.

The rearrangement links TRBV21-1 to TRBJ2-1; TRBD2, as called in the table, went unchecked against the DNA. TRBV21-1 is a documented pseudogene. The CDR3 totals 17 residues. CDR3 nucleotides: TGTGCCAGCAGCAAAGAATTAGCTAGCGGGAGCCCCCGGCGCCAGTTCTTC. Its translation: CASSKELASGSPRRQFF.

The genes are TRBV5-1 and TRBJ2-6, with unresolved D. CDR3 size: 16 residues. V lost 0 bases and J 0 bases, leaving 7 bases between the germline ends. CDR1 SGHRS and CDR2 YFSETQ come from the germline V gene. CDR3 protein: CASSLEAVSGANVLTF. The CDR3, as DNA: TGCGCCAGCAGCTTGGAGGCGGTCTCTGGGGCCAACGTCCTGACTTTC.

V gene TRBV7-9 combines with J gene TRBJ1-1, with D unresolved. The V gene lost 7 bases and the J gene lost 3 bases, with 12 bases spanning the gap. The CDR3 has 13 amino acids. Per germline, CDR1 SEHNR and CDR2 FQNEAQ (reference sequence). CDR3 coding DNA: TGTGCCAGCAACGTTGACGGCTACACTGAAGCTTTCTTT. Translating gives CASNVDGYTEAFF.

V is TRBV27 and J is TRBJ1-2, with TRBD1 matching over 7 bases. V dropped 0 bases and J dropped 6; count of bases not matched to a gene: 4. Looked up from germline, CDR1 is MNHEY and CDR2 is SMNVEV (reference sequence). The CDR3 covers 14 residues. CDR3 residues: CASSLSRDSHGYTF. The CDR3 DNA sequence: TGTGCCAGCAGTTTATCCCGGGACAGTCATGGCTACACCTTC.

The CDR3, as DNA: TGCGCCAGCCGTAGTCCGGGGGGCCAAGAGACCCAGTACTTC. Its protein is CASRSPGGQETQYF. The gene calls are TRBV4-1 and TRBJ2-5, with 7 positions matching TRBD2. The CDR3 spans 14 residues. The germline V gene has CDR1 MGHRA and CDR2 YSYEKL. The V and J ends lost 8 bases and 1 base, in that order; junction bases with no gene match: 7.

The rearrangement joins TRBV19 to TRBJ1-5; the D is unclear. The ends were cut back, 7 bases at V and 3 bases at J, with 10 bases in the middle. Germline CDR1 reads LNHDA; CDR2 reads SQIVND (reference sequence). This CDR3 contains 13 residues. CDR3 amino acids: CASTRTDNQPQHF. CDR3 sequence (DNA): TGTGCCAGTACCCGGACTGACAATCAGCCCCAGCATTTT.

The CDR3 DNA sequence: TGTGCCAGCAGCTTAAGGGACAGGGAGACAGATACGCAGTATTTT. Translated: CASSLRDRETDTQYF. V is TRBV7-3 and J is TRBJ2-3, with 9 bases matching TRBD1. The germline CDR1 and CDR2 sequences are SGHTA and FQGTGA. The CDR3 has 15 amino acids. V gave up 1 base and J gave up 3 bases; unmatched junction bases: 2.